Following are 8 T cell receptor beta chains from one sample sequenced in a study of cytomegalovirus exposure and HLA in healthy donors. With 60 Vbeta and 13 Jbeta primers, the PCR was carried out. The assay was immunoSEQ multiplex PCR, and TCRdb's table has in-frame clones only and misses some. The sample has about 150,000 clones, 60% to 80% seen once. The material sequenced was PBMCs. All receptors derive from a man aged 30 to 39 in good health and CMV-seronegative.

CDR3 coding DNA: TGCGCCAGCAGCCAAACATGGGGGCGGGGGGCAGGGCAGCCCCAGCATTTT. Its translation: CASSQTWGRGAGQPQHF. This rearrangement joins TRBV4-3 to TRBJ1-5, with D perhaps matching TRBD1 (6 bases). This CDR3 has 17 amino acids. V was cut by 2 bases and J by 7 bases, with 21 bases left in between. The germline CDR1 and CDR2 sequences are LGHNA and YSLEER.

This chain joins TRBV5-1 and TRBJ1-4; TRBD1 aligns across 8 bases. CDR1 and CDR2 from the germline V gene are SGHRS and YFSETQ. The CDR3 sequence is 16 residues long. Trimming at V came to 4 bases and at J to 4 bases, leaving 9 bases not matched to a gene. The CDR3 loop reads CASSASDRAFNEKLFF. DNA of the CDR3: TGCGCCAGCAGCGCGTCGGACAGGGCCTTTAATGAAAAACTGTTTTTT.

The V call is TRBV5-4, the J call TRBJ2-1, with TRBD1 identical over 10 bases. Germline CDR1 and CDR2: SGHNT and YYREEE (reference sequence). This CDR3 has 16 residues. Trimming cost V 6 bases and J 8 bases; bases outside gene matches: 14. As DNA, the CDR3 is TGTGCCAGCACCCCAGCACGGGACAGGGGCGGGGATGAGCAGTTCTTC. Its translation: CASTPARDRGGDEQFF.

This clone was observed once. The CDR3 DNA follows: TGTGCCAGTAGTATCCATGGCGCGGGAGAGTATTACAATGAGCAGTTCTTC. Translating gives CASSIHGAGEYYNEQFF. The rearrangement links TRBV19 to TRBJ2-1; 7 bases fit TRBD2. CDR1 and CDR2 (germline): LNHDA, SQIVND (reference sequence). Trimming at V came to 3 bases and at J to 4 bases, leaving 12 bases not matched to a gene. CDR3 size: 17 residues.

The gene calls are TRBV21-1 and TRBJ2-2; the DNA was not used to check the table's D call, TRBD2. TRBV21-1 is assigned pseudogene status. This CDR3 comprises 16 residues. Here the CDR3 DNA reads TGTGCCAGCAGCAAAGATTTGCGGGAGATAACCGGGGAGCTGTTTTTT. Residues: CASSKDLREITGELFF.

This clone is a singleton in its sample. The rearrangement uses TRBV5-1 and TRBJ2-1; 8 nucleotides align to TRBD2. The CDR3 consists of 17 residues. Germline CDR1 is SGHRS and CDR2 is YFSETQ. Trimming removed 0 bases from V and 8 bases from J; junction bases left unmatched: 13. CDR3 nucleotides: TGCGCCAGCAGCTTGGGAAGGCGAGCGGGAGAAGCCGATGAGCAGTTCTTC. Its protein product is CASSLGRRAGEADEQFF.

This clone was observed a handful of times. The rearrangement joins TRBV14 to TRBJ2-1; perhaps TRBD1 as D (5 bases). V was shortened by 1 base and J by 6 bases, with 22 bases between the two germline ends. This CDR3 is built from 18 residues. Germline V CDR1 and CDR2: SGHDN, FVKESK. CDR3 region: CASSQGGWGSTASNEQFF. CDR3 coding DNA: TGTGCCAGCAGCCAAGGTGGGTGGGGCTCGACAGCCTCCAATGAGCAGTTCTTC.

CDR3 in DNA: TGTGCCAGCAGTTACTCGGCTACAGGGTTTGATCAGCCCCAGCATTTT. Its translation: CASSYSATGFDQPQHF. The chain employs TRBV6-5 and TRBJ1-5, with D possibly TRBD1 on 6 matching bases. CDR3 length: 16 residues. Trimming pared 0 bases from V and 5 bases from J, leaving 14 bases between. Per the germline V gene, CDR1 is MNHEY and CDR2 is SVGAGI.